These 25 T cell receptor beta chains share one sample of origin, sequenced in a study. TCRdb re-called the RT-PCR reads through MiXCR, storing one row per CDR3 protein. The table shows approximately 720,000 distinct CDR3 sequences, with approximately 15% occurring only once. Sequencing was done on a sample of memory CD4+ T cells from blood. The receptors shown here come from a female donor in good health, serving as a healthy control.

The rearrangement joins TRBV7-6 to TRBJ2-6; D possibly corresponds to TRBD2 (6 bases). Germline assignment: CDR1 SGHVS and CDR2 FNYEAQ. The CDR3 runs to 19 residues. Trimming shortened V by 1 base and J by 0 bases, and 16 bases separated the two germline ends. This CDR3 reads CASSLGRGRAFSGANVLTF. Here the CDR3 DNA reads TGTGCCAGCAGCTTAGGGCGGGGCAGGGCCTTCTCTGGGGCCAACGTCCTGACTTTC. Supplemented by reference TRBV7-6 and TRBJ2-6, the full variable domain reads GAGVSQSPRYKVTKRGQDVALRCDPISGHVSLYWYRQALGQGPEFLTYFNYEAQQDKSGLPNDRFSAERPEGSISTLTIQRTEQRDSAMYRCASSLGRGRAFSGANVLTFGAGSRLTVL.

Only a few counts were recorded for this clonotype. The chain couples TRBV5-6 to TRBJ1-4; 11 bases line up with TRBD1. Germline-derived CDR1 and CDR2 are SGHDT and YYEEEE. The CDR3 runs to 18 residues. Trimming removed 1 base from V and 6 bases from J; junction bases left unmatched: 11. The CDR3 protein is CASSLPFGTGGRDEKLFF. The CDR3 nucleotides are TGTGCCAGCAGCTTGCCCTTCGGGACAGGGGGAAGGGATGAAAAACTGTTTTTT. Drawing the rest from reference TRBV5-6 and TRBJ1-4, the complete variable domain is DAGVTQSPTHLIKTRGQQVTLRCSPKSGHDTVSWYQQALGQGPQFIFQYYEEEERQRGNFPDRFSGHQFPNYSSELNVNALLLGDSALYLCASSLPFGTGGRDEKLFFGSGTQLSVL.

The rearrangement links TRBV20-1 to TRBJ2-3; D may be TRBD2 (5 bases). The germline gives CDR1 DFQATT, CDR2 SNEGSKA (reference sequence). Trimming took 6 bases from V and 2 from J, leaving 18 bases between them. The CDR3 is 15 residues long. The CDR3: CSASRTFQHTDTQYF. As DNA, the CDR3 is TGCAGTGCCAGTAGGACTTTCCAACACACAGATACGCAGTATTTT.

The sample holds a few counts of this clonotype. The junction departs from germline at one end; a sequencing error may be responsible. This chain joins TRBV10-3 and TRBJ2-1, with a possible D match to TRBD1 (5 bases). Germline loops: CDR1 ENHRY, CDR2 SYGVKD. CDR3 length: 12 residues. Here the CDR3 reads CAISESTTAQVF. The CDR3 DNA reads TGTGCCATCAGTGAGTCGACGACAGCACAAGTCTTC.

The table lists this clonotype with a few counts. The genes are TRBV7-2 and TRBJ2-7; D gene unclear. Germline V gene lookup returns CDR1 SGHTA and CDR2 FQGNSA. This CDR3 has 15 amino acids. V dropped 4 bases and J dropped 6 bases, with 19 bases sitting between them. CDR3 bases: TGTGCCAGCAGCTCCCAGATCCGCAGCGACCTCGAGCAGTACTTC. Its protein is CASSSQIRSDLEQYF.

In this sample, this clonotype turned up a few times. The chain is built from TRBV30 and TRBJ1-2; no reliable D call. Deletions cut 3 bases from V and 1 base from J, with 12 bases between. Germline V CDR1 and CDR2: GTSNPN, SVGIG (reference sequence). The CDR3 loop spans 14 amino acids. The CDR3 DNA is TGTGCCTGGAGATCCGTTCCCCGTAACTATGGCTACACCTTC. Residues: CAWRSVPRNYGYTF. The variable domain in full, completed from reference TRBV30 and TRBJ1-2, reads SQTIHQWPATLVQPVGSPLSLECTVEGTSNPNLYWYRQAAGRGLQLLFYSVGIGQISSEVPQNLSASRPQDRQFILSSKKLLLSDSGFYLCAWRSVPRNYGYTFGSGTRLTVV.

This clonotype was recorded a few times. The V call is TRBV12-3 or TRBV12-4, the J call TRBJ1-4; 10 bases map to TRBD1. The CDR3 extends over 17 amino acids. The junction had 17 bases not matched to a gene; V was cut back by 6 bases and J by 10 bases. The CDR3, as DNA: TGTGCCAGCAGCCCCTCCGTTCTGACAGGGGGCAAAGGAAAACTGTTTTTT. Protein sequence: CASSPSVLTGGKGKLFF.

The genes are TRBV12-3 or TRBV12-4 and TRBJ2-5; 8 positions match TRBD1. The CDR3 sequence is 13 residues long. V shed 5 bases, J shed 6 bases, and the junction held 5 bases outside the gene matches. This chain's CDR3 is CASSIDRGQTQYF. The CDR3 coding sequence is TGTGCCAGCAGTATTGACAGGGGCCAGACCCAGTACTTC.

This clonotype was detected ten times or more. The rearrangement joins TRBV29-1 to TRBJ2-7; 9 nucleotides line up with TRBD1. Trimming cost V 5 bases and J 2 bases; bases outside gene matches: 10. CDR1 and CDR2 from the germline V gene are SQVTM and ANQGSEA. The CDR3 totals 15 residues. The CDR3 DNA sequence: TGCAGCGTTCTACCCGGGACAGGGATTACCTACGAGCAGTACTTC. The encoded protein is CSVLPGTGITYEQYF.

The sample holds many counts of this clonotype. The DNA of the CDR3 is TGCGCCAGCAGCTTGGGCGGGGCGGGCTACAATGAGCAGTTCTTC. Translating it yields CASSLGGAGYNEQFF. The chain employs TRBV5-1 and TRBJ2-1, with D possibly matching TRBD2 (6 bases). With 0 bases removed from V and 3 bases from J, the gap between germline ends came to 10 bases. The CDR3 contains 15 residues. Germline V gene sequence: CDR1 SGHRS, CDR2 YFSETQ.

This chain links TRBV5-6 with TRBJ1-3; tentative D call: TRBD1 (5 bases). This CDR3 is built from 15 residues. Trimming stripped 2 bases from V and 2 bases from J, with 11 bases between. Germline CDR1 reads SGHDT; CDR2 reads YYEEEE. CDR3 sequence reads: CASSFFGGTGNTIYF. The CDR3 DNA is TGTGCCAGCAGCTTCTTCGGGGGAACTGGAAACACCATATATTTT.

This clonotype was seen a few times. The chain employs TRBV24-1 and TRBJ2-5; no reliable D call. Germline loops: CDR1 KGHDR, CDR2 SFDVKD. There are 13 residues in the CDR3. V lost 2 bases to trimming and J lost 3 bases, with 6 bases between them. Here the CDR3 reads CATSDSRKETQYF. DNA for the CDR3: TGTGCCACCAGTGATTCTCGTAAAGAGACCCAGTACTTC.

This clonotype was seen repeatedly, ten times or more. This chain uses TRBV7-7 with TRBJ2-5; 7 bases align to TRBD1. Germline assignment: CDR1 SSHAT and CDR2 FNYEAQ (reference sequence). Trimming removed 3 bases from V and 5 bases from J; junction bases left unmatched: 3. The CDR3 is 13 amino acids. In DNA, the CDR3 is TGTGCCAGCAGCTTCGACAGGGAGGAGACCCAGTACTTC. Its translation: CASSFDREETQYF.

The chain is built from TRBV6-5 and TRBJ2-5; possibly TRBD1 for D (5 bases). In germline, CDR1 is MNHEY, CDR2 SVGAGI. The CDR3 runs 14 residues. V was clipped by 0 bases and J by 5 bases, with 10 bases between them. The CDR3 sequence is CASSYSQGSETQYF. The CDR3 coding sequence is TGTGCCAGCAGTTACTCCCAGGGAAGTGAGACCCAGTACTTC.

As regards this clonotype: This may be a read error, as it is one base from a much larger clone. The chain links TRBV28 to TRBJ1-1; the match to TRBD1 covers 7 bases. J gave up 4 bases and V 6 bases, and 2 bases lay outside the gene matches. The CDR3 has 12 residues. Germline V CDR1 and CDR2: MDHEN, SYDVKM. CDR3 DNA sequence: TGTGCCAGCAGGACAGGGTTCACTGAAGCTTTCTTT. Encoded protein: CASRTGFTEAFF.

This clonotype showed up just a few times. CDR3 residues: CASSSFAADYGYTF. In nucleotides, the CDR3 is TGTGCCAGCAGCTCGTTCGCGGCAGACTATGGCTACACCTTC. The V call is TRBV12-3 or TRBV12-4, the J call TRBJ1-2; no reliable D call. CDR3 size: 14 residues. With 6 bases removed from V and 3 bases from J, the gap between germline ends came to 14 bases.

This clonotype was observed a few times. This rearrangement joins TRBV12-3 or TRBV12-4 to TRBJ2-5; D gene uncertain. The length of the CDR3 is 11 residues. The V end was cut by 5 bases, the J end by 10 bases, with 11 bases between. The CDR3 region has the DNA TGTGCCAGCAGTGAAGAGACGTACCAGTACTTC. The encoded protein is CASSEETYQYF.

This clonotype was seen repeatedly, ten times or more. The chain has TRBV12-3 or TRBV12-4 and TRBJ2-3, with D perhaps being TRBD1 or TRBD2 (5 bases each). The length of the CDR3 is 14 residues. Trimming took 4 bases from V and 1 from J, leaving 9 bases between them. The CDR3 DNA reads TGTGCCAGCAGTTCGGGGCATGGCACAGATACGCAGTATTTT. Translated: CASSSGHGTDTQYF.

This clonotype was counted only a few times. The chain has TRBV4-2 and TRBJ2-7; TRBD2 is a possible D gene (6 bases). Trimming pared 2 bases from V and 1 base from J, leaving 12 bases between. Germline V CDR1 and CDR2: LGHNA, YNFKEQ. The CDR3 has 15 residues. The CDR3 DNA sequence: TGTGCCAGCAGCCAAACCTCCGGGGGTTCCTACGAGCAGTACTTC. Residues: CASSQTSGGSYEQYF.

This clonotype was seen many times. V is TRBV4-1 and J is TRBJ1-1; D remains ambiguous. Germline V gives CDR1 MGHRA, CDR2 YSYEKL. Trimming cost V 2 bases and J 1 base, with 8 bases left between them. The CDR3 is 14 residues long. CDR3 nucleotides: TGCGCCAGCAGCCAACTACTTACGAACACTGAAGCTTTCTTT. Amino acids: CASSQLLTNTEAFF.

This clonotype has a count of ten or more. This chain joins TRBV6-4 and TRBJ2-1, with 13 positions matching TRBD2. V gave up 5 bases and J gave up 1 base; unmatched junction bases: 14. Germline values: CDR1 MRHNA, CDR2 SNTAGT. The CDR3 totals 20 residues. The DNA for the CDR3 is TGTGCCAGCAGTAAGCCGCCCGGACTAGCGGGAGCTAAGTCCTACAATGAGCAGTTCTTC. Its protein product is CASSKPPGLAGAKSYNEQFF.

This clonotype was detected ten times or more. The J gene is TRBJ2-1, the V gene TRBV7-3; 11 bases map to TRBD2. J was trimmed by 5 bases and V by 7 bases; bases with no gene match: 4. The germline V gene encodes CDR1 SGHTA and CDR2 FQGTGA. There are 14 residues in the CDR3. CDR3 coding DNA: TGTGCCAGCAAACGTAGCGGGAGGGACAATGAGCAGTTCTTC. This sequence encodes CASKRSGRDNEQFF. The whole variable domain, filled in from reference TRBV7-3 and TRBJ2-1, reads GAGVSQTPSNKVTEKGKYVELRCDPISGHTALYWYRQSLGQGPEFLIYFQGTGAADDSGLPNDRFFAVRPEGSVSTLKIQRTERGDSAVYLCASKRSGRDNEQFFGPGTRLTVL.

The sample holds many counts of this clonotype. The chain joins TRBV7-9 to TRBJ1-2; D perhaps matches TRBD1 (5 bases). There are 12 residues in the CDR3. Looked up from germline, CDR1 is SEHNR and CDR2 is FQNEAQ (reference sequence). V lost 5 bases, J lost 4 bases, and 8 bases lay in between. CDR3 region: CASSRDSYGYTF. In nucleotides, the CDR3 is TGTGCCAGCAGCCGAGACAGCTATGGCTACACCTTC.

The chain uses TRBV6-1 and TRBJ1-5; D call uncertain. The CDR3 is made up of 16 amino acids. Trimming stripped 0 bases from V and 3 bases from J, with 12 bases between. Germline-derived CDR1 and CDR2 are MNHNS and SASEGT. The CDR3: CASSEAGARVNQPQHF. CDR3 nucleotide sequence: TGTGCCAGCAGTGAAGCAGGCGCCAGAGTCAATCAGCCCCAGCATTTT.

This clonotype has only a few counts. The CDR3 spells CSARRVSEDTQYF. The CDR3, as DNA: TGCAGTGCTAGACGGGTTTCAGAAGATACGCAGTATTTT. This chain connects TRBV20-1 to TRBJ2-3; D call uncertain. CDR1 and CDR2 from the germline V gene are DFQATT and SNEGSKA (reference sequence). The CDR3 covers 13 residues. V shed 2 bases and J shed 5 bases, with 11 bases lying between them.